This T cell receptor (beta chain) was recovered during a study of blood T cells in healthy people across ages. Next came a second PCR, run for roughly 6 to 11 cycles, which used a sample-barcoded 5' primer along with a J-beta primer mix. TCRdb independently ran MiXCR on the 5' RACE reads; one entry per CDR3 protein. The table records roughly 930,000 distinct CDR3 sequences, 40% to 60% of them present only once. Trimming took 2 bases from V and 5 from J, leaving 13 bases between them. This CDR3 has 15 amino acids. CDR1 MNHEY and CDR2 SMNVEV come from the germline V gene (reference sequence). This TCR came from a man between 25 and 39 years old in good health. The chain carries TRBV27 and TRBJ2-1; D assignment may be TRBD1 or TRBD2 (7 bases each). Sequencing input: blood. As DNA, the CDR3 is TGTGCCAGCAGTTTACAGGGGGGGGATCACAATGAGCAGTTCTTC. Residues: CASSLQGGDHNEQFF.